The subject of this entry is one T cell receptor beta chain. There are 15 residues in the CDR3. Germline V gene data show CDR1 as ENHRY and CDR2 as SYGVKD. The V segment lost 5 bases and the J segment 9 bases; nucleotides outside the gene matches: 9. Use of 60 Vbeta and 13 Jbeta primers characterized the PCR. Sequencing was performed with immunoSEQ multiplex PCR; in TCRdb, only in-frame clones are kept and a portion is missing. The top ten hold over 7.5% of the sample, which has approximately 74,000 clones, around three quarters seen once. This sample was taken from a study of cytomegalovirus exposure and HLA in healthy donors.

This chain links TRBV10-3 with TRBJ2-1; 11 positions agree with TRBD2. The sequence derives from a man between 60 and 75 years old in good health and CMV-seropositive. Sequencing used PBMCs. Written as DNA, the CDR3 is TGTGCCATCAGTTTAGCGGGAGGGCCCTATGGTGAGCAGTTCTTC. Translation: CAISLAGGPYGEQFF.